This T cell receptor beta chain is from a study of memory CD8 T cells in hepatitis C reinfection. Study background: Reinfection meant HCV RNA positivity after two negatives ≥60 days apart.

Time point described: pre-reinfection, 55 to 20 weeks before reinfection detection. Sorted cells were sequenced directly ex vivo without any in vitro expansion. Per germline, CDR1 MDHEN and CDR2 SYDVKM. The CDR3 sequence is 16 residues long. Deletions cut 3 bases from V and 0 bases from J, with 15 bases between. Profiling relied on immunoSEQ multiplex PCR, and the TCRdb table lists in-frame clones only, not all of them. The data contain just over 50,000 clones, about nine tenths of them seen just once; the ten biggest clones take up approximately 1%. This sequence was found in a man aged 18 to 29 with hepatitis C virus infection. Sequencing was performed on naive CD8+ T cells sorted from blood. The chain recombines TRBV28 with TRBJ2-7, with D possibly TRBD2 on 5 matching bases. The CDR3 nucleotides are TGTGCCAGCAGTTTCGCGCGGTTGGGGAGCTCCTACGAGCAGTACTTC. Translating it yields CASSFARLGSSYEQYF. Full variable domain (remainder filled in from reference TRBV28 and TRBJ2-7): DVKVTQSSRYLVKRTGEKVFLECVQDMDHENMFWYRQDPGLGLRLIYFSYDVKMKEKGDIPEGYSVSREKKERFSLILESASTNQTSMYLCASSFARLGSSYEQYFGPGTRLTVT.